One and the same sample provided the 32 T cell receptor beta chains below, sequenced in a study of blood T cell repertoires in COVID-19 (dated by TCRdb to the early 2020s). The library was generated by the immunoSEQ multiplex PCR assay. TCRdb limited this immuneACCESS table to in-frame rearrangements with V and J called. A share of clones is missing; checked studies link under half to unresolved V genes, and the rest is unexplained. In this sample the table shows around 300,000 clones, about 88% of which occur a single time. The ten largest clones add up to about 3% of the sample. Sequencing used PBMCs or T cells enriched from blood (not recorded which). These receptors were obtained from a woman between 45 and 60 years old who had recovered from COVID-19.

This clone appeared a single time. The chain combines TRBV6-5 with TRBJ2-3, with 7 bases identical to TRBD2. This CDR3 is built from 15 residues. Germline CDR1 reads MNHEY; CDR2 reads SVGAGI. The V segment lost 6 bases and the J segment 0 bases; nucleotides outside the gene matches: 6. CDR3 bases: TGTGCCAGCAGAACCGGGACTACTAGCACAGATACGCAGTATTTT. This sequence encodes CASRTGTTSTDTQYF.

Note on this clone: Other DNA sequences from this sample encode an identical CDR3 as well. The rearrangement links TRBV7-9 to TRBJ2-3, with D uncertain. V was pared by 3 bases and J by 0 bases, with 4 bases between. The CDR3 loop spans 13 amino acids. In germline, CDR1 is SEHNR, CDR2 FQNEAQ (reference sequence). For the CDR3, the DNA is TGTGCCAGCAGCTTGGCTAGCACAGATACGCAGTATTTT. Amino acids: CASSLASTDTQYF.

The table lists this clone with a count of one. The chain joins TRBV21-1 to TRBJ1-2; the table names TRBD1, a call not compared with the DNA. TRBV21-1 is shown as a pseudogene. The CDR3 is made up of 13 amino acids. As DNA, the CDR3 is TGTGCCAGCATTCTTGACAGGGACGAAGGCTACACCTTC. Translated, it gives CASILDRDEGYTF.

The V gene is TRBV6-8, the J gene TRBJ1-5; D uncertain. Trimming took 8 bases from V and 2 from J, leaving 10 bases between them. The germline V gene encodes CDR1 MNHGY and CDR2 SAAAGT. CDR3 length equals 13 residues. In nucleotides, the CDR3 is TGTGCCAGCTGCCGGGTCCGCAATCAGCCCCAGCATTTT. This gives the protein CASCRVRNQPQHF.

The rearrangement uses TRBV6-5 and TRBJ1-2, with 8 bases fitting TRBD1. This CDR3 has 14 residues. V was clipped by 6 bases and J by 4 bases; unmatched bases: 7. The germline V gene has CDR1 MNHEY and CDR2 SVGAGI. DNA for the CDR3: TGTGCCAGCAGAGAGACAGGGGCAGGCTATGGCTACACCTTC. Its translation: CASRETGAGYGYTF.

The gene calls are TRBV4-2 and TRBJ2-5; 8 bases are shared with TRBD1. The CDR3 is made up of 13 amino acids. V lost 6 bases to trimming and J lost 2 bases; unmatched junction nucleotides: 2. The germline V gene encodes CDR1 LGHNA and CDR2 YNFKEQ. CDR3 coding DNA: TGTGCCAGCAGAAGGACAGGGCAAGAGACCCAGTACTTC. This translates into CASRRTGQETQYF.

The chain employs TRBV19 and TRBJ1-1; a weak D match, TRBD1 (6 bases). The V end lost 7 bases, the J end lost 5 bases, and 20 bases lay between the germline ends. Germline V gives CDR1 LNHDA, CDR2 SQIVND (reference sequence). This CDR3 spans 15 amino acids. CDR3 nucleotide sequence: TGTGCCAGTACATCGCCAGGGGTCGGTTTAACTGAAGCTTTCTTT. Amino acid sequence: CASTSPGVGLTEAFF. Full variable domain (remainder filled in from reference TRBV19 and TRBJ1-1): DGGITQSPKYLFRKEGQNVTLSCEQNLNHDAMYWYRQDPGQGLRLIYYSQIVNDFQKGDIAEGYSVSREKKESFPLTVTSAQKNPTAFYLCASTSPGVGLTEAFFGQGTRLTVV.

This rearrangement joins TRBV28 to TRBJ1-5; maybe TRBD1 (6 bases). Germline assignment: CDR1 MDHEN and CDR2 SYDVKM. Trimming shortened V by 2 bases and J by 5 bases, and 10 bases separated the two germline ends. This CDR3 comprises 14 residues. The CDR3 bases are TGTGCCAGCAGTTTAAACAGGGCCCATCAGCCCCAGCATTTT. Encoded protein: CASSLNRAHQPQHF.

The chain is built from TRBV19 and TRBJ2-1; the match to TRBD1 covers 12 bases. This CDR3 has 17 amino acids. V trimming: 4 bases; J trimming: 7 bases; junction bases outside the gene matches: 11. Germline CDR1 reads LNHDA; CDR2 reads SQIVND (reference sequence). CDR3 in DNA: TGTGCCAGTAGTAAACCATCGTCGGGACAGGGGGCTAATGAGCAGTTCTTC. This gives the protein CASSKPSSGQGANEQFF.

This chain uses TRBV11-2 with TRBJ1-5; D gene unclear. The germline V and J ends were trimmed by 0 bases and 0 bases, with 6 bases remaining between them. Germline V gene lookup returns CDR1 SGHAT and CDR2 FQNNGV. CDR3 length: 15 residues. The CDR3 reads CASSLDRYSNQPQHF. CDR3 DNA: TGTGCCAGCAGCTTAGATCGGTATAGCAATCAGCCCCAGCATTTT.

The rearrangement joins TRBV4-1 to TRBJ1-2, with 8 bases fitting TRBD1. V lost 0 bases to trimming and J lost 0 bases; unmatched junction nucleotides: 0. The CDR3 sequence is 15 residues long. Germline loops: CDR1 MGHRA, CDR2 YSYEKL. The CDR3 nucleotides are TGCGCCAGCAGCCAAGAGGACAGGGCTAACTATGGCTACACCTTC. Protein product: CASSQEDRANYGYTF.

CDR3 DNA: TGCGCCAGCAGCTTGAAATTTGGCGGTGAGAGCTCCTACGAGCAGTACTTC. Its protein product is CASSLKFGGESSYEQYF. This rearrangement joins TRBV5-1 to TRBJ2-7; no clear D. Deletions cut 1 base from V and 0 bases from J, with 17 bases between. Looked up from germline, CDR1 is SGHRS and CDR2 is YFSETQ. The CDR3 loop spans 17 amino acids.

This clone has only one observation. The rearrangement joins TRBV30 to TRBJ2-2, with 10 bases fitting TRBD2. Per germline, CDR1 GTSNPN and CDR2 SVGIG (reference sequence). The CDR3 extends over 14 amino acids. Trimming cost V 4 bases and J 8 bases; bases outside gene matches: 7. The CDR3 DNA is TGTGCCTGGACGGGACTAGCGAAAAGGGGGGAGCTGTTTTTT. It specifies CAWTGLAKRGELFF.

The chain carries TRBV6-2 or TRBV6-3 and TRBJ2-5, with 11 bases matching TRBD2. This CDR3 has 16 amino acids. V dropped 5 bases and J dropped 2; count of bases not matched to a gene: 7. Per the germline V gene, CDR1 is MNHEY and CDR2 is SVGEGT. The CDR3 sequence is CASSDYGTSGQETQYF. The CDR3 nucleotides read TGTGCCAGCAGTGACTATGGGACTAGCGGACAAGAGACCCAGTACTTC.

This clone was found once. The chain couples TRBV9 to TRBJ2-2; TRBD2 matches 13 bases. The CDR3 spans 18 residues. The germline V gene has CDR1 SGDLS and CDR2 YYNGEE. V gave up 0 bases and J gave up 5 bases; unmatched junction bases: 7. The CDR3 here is CASSVEPRTSGGTGELFF. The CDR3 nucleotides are TGTGCCAGCAGCGTAGAACCCCGGACTAGCGGGGGTACCGGGGAGCTGTTTTTT.

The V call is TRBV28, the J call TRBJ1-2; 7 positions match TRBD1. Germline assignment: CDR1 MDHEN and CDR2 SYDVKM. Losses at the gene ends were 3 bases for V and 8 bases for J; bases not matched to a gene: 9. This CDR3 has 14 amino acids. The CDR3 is CASSFATGAEGYTF. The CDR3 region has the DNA TGTGCCAGCAGTTTTGCCACAGGGGCGGAGGGCTACACCTTC.

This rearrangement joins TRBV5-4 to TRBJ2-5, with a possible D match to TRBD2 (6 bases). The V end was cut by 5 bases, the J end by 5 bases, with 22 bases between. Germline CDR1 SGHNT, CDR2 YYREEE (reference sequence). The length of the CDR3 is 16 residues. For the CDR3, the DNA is TGTGCCAGCAGACCTAACCGGGACTCGCGGTTGGAGACCCAGTACTTC. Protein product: CASRPNRDSRLETQYF. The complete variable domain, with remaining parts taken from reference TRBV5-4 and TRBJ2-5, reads ETGVTQSPTHLIKTRGQQVTLRCSSQSGHNTVSWYQQALGQGPQFIFQYYREEENGRGNFPPRFSGLQFPNYSSELNVNALELDDSALYLCASRPNRDSRLETQYFGPGTRLLVL.

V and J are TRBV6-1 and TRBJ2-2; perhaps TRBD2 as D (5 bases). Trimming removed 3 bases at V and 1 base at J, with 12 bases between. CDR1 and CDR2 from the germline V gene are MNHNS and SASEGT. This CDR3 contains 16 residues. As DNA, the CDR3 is TGTGCCAGCAGTGATTCTAGCAATTTGAACACCGGGGAGCTGTTTTTT. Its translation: CASSDSSNLNTGELFF.

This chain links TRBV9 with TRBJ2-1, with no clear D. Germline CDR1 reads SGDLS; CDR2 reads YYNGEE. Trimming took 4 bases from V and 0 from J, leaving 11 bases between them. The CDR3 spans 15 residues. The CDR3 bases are TGTGCCAGCAGCCCCTTGAGGAGCTCCTACAATGAGCAGTTCTTC. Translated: CASSPLRSSYNEQFF.

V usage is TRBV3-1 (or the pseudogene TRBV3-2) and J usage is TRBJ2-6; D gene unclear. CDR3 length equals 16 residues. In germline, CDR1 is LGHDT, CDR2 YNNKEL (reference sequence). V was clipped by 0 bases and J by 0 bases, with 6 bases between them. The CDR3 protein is CASSQERSSGANVLTF. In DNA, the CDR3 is TGTGCCAGCAGCCAAGAGCGATCCTCTGGGGCCAACGTCCTGACTTTC.

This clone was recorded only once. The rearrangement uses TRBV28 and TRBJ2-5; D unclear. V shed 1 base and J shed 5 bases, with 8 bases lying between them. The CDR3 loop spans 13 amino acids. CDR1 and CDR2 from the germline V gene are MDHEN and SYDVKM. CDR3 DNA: TGTGCCAGCAGTTTATCTTTCGAGGAGACCCAGTACTTC. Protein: CASSLSFEETQYF. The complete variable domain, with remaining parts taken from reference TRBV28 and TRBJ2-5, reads DVKVTQSSRYLVKRTGEKVFLECVQDMDHENMFWYRQDPGLGLRLIYFSYDVKMKEKGDIPEGYSVSREKKERFSLILESASTNQTSMYLCASSLSFEETQYFGPGTRLLVL.

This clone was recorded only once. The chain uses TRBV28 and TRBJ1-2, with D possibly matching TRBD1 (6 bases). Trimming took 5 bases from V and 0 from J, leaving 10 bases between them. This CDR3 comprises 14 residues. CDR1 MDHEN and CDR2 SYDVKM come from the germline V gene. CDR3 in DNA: TGTGCCAGCAGTACAGGGCTAGCTAACTATGGCTACACCTTC. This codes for CASSTGLANYGYTF.

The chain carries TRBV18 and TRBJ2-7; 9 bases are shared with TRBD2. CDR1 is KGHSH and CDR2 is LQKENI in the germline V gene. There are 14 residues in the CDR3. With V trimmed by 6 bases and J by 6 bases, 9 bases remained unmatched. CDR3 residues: CASSGGRAPLEQYF. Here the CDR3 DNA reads TGTGCCAGCTCGGGCGGGAGGGCCCCCCTCGAGCAGTACTTC.

The CDR3 DNA reads as TGTGCCAGCAGTTACTCCAGCTATGGCTACACCTTC. Translated: CASSYSSYGYTF. V is TRBV6-2 or TRBV6-3 and J is TRBJ1-2; the D is unclear. CDR3 length: 12 amino acids. Germline-derived CDR1 and CDR2 are MNHEY and SVGEGT. Between the trimmed V and J ends, which lost 0 bases and 4 bases, there was a span of 3 bases.

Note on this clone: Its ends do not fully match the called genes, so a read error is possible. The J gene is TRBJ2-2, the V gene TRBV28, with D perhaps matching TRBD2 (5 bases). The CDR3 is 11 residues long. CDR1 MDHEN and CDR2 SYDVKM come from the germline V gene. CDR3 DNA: TGTGCCAGCAGTCCCACCGGGGAGTTGTTTTTT. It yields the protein CASSPTGELFF.

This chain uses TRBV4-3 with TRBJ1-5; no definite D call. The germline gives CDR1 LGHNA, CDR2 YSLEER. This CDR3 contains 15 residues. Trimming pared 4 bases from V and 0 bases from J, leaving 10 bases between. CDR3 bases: TGCGCCAGCAGCCCCGAGCCATATAGCAATCAGCCCCAGCATTTT. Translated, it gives CASSPEPYSNQPQHF.

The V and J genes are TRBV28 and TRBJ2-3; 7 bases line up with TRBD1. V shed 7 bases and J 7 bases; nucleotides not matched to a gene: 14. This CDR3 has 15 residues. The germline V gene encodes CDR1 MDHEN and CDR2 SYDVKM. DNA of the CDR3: TGTGCCAGCACCGACTCCGGTAGGGGGCTAAATACGCAGTATTTT. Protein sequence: CASTDSGRGLNTQYF.

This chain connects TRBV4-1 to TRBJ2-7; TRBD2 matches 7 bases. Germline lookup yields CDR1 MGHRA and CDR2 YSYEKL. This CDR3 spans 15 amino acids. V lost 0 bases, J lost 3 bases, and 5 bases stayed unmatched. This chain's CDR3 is CASSQDPGRYYEQYF. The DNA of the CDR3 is TGCGCCAGCAGCCAAGATCCCGGGAGGTACTACGAGCAGTACTTC.

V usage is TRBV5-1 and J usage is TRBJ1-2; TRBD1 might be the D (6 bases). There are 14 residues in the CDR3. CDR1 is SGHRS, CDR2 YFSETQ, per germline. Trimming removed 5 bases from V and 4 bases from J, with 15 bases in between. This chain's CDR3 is CASRAVVGAYGYTF. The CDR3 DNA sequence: TGCGCCAGCAGGGCAGTTGTGGGGGCCTATGGCTACACCTTC.

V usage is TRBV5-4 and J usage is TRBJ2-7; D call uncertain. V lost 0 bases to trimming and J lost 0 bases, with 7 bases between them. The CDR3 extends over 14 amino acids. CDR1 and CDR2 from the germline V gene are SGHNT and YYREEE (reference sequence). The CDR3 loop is CASSLAPSSYEQYF. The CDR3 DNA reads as TGTGCCAGCAGCTTGGCACCTAGCTCCTACGAGCAGTACTTC.

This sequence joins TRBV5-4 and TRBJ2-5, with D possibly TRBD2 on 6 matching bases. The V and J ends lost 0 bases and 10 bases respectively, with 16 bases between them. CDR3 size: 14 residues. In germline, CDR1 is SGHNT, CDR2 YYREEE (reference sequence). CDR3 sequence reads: CASSLVRGSRGQYF. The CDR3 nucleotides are TGTGCCAGCAGCTTGGTACGGGGGTCCCGGGGCCAGTACTTC.

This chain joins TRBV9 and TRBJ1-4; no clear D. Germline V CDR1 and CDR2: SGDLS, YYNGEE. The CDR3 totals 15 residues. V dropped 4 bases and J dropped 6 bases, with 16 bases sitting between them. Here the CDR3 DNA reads TGTGCCAGCAGCCCCGGGGAGGGCCCAGATGAAAAACTGTTTTTT. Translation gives CASSPGEGPDEKLFF.